This T cell receptor (beta chain) is from a study of T cells expressing NK-cell markers. Overall study: All TCR beta repertoires analysed originated from sorted CD3+CD56+NKG2C+, CD3+CD56+NKG2C- and CD3+CD56-NKG2C+ T cells.

TCRdb reprocessed the 5' RACE reads and reports one entry per CDR3 protein, with no DNA. This listing includes about 150,000 distinct CDR3 sequences. CDR3 length: 13 amino acids. The germline V gene has CDR1 LGHDT and CDR2 YNNKEL (reference sequence). Specimen: blood T cells: a sorted CD56 or NKG2C T cell subset, CD4+ or CD8+ T cells, or bulk PBMC T cells (not recorded which). The TCR comes from a man aged 18 to 29 in good health. This sequence joins TRBV3-1 and TRBJ2-1; TCRdb reports TRBD1, a call that lacks DNA to check it against. The CDR3 here is CASSQVVRAEQFF.